This TCR beta chain was recorded in a study of identical twins' blood T cells. Notes on this clonotype: The antigen is unknown. One end of the junction does not line up with germline, which may come from a read error.

TCRdb redid the calling of the 5' RACE reads with MiXCR, one entry per CDR3 protein. The table records 400,000 or so distinct CDR3 sequences, 28% of them present only once. This CDR3 is 14 amino acids long. Germline CDR1 reads SGHRS; CDR2 reads YFSETQ. Whole-study findings and limits: Environmental influences on twin similarity could not be excluded.

Sequenced: PBMCs. The source is a woman between 18 and 49 years old in good health. This sequence joins TRBV5-1 and TRBJ2-7; maybe TRBD1 (6 bases). CDR3 sequence: CTSTGFTVGYEQYF. In DNA form, the CDR3 reads TGCACCAGCACAGGGTTTACCGTGGGGTACGAGCAGTACTTC.